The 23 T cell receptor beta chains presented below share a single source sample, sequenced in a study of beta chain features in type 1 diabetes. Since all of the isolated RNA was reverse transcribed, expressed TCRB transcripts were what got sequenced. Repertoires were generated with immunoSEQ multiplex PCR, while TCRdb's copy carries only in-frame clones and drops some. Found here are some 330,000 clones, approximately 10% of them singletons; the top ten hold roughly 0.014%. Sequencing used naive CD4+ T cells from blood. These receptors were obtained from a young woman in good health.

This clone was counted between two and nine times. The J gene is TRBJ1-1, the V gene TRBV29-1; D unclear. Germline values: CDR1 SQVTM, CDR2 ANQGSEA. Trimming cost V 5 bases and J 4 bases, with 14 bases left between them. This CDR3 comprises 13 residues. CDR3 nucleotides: TGCAGCGTTCACCATGACGGGGTCACTGAAGCTTTCTTT. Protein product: CSVHHDGVTEAFF.

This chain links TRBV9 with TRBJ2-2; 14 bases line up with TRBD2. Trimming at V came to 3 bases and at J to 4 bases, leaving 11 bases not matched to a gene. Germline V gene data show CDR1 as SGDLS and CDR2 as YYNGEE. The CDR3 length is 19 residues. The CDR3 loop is CASSANRGTSGRGTGELFF. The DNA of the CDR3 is TGTGCCAGCAGCGCAAACCGAGGGACTAGCGGGAGAGGCACCGGGGAGCTGTTTTTT.

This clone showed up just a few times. CDR3 protein: CASSPSDGGQETQYF. The CDR3 DNA reads as TGCGCCAGCAGCCCAAGCGATGGCGGCCAAGAGACCCAGTACTTC. The chain is built from TRBV4-3 and TRBJ2-5; no clear D gene. V lost 4 bases and J lost 1, with 13 bases in between. The CDR3 extends over 15 amino acids. The germline CDR1 and CDR2 sequences are LGHNA and YSLEER.

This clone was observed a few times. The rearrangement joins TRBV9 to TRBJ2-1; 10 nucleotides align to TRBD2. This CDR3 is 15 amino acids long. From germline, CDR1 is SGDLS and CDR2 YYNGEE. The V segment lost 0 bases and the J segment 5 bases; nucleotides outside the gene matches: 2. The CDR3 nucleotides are TGTGCCAGCAGCGTAGCGACTAGCGGGCACAATGAGCAGTTCTTC. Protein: CASSVATSGHNEQFF.

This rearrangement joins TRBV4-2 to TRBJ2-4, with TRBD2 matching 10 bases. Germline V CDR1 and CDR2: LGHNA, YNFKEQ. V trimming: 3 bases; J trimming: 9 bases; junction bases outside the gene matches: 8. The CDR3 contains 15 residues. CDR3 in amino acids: CASSQTRTSGGIQYF. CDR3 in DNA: TGTGCCAGCAGCCAGACTCGGACTAGCGGCGGCATTCAGTACTTC.

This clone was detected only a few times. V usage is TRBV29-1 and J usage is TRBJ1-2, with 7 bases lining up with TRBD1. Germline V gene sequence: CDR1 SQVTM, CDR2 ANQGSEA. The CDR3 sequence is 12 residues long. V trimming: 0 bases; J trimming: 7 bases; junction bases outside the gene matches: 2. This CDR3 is CSVEDRGSGYTF. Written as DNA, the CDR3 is TGCAGCGTTGAAGACAGGGGGTCTGGCTACACCTTC. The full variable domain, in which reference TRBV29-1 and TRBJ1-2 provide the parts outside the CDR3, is SAVISQKPSRDICQRGTSLTIQCQVDSQVTMMFWYRQQPGQSLTLIATANQGSEATYESGFVIDKFPISRPNLTFSTLTVSNMSPEDSSIYLCSVEDRGSGYTFGSGTRLTVV.

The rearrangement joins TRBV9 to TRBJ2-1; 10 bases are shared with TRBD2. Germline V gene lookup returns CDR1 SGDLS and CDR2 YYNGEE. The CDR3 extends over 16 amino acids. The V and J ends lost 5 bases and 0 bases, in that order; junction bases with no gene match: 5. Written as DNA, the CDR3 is TGTGCCAGCAGGCCAATAGCGGGAGGCTCCTACAATGAGCAGTTCTTC. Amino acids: CASRPIAGGSYNEQFF.

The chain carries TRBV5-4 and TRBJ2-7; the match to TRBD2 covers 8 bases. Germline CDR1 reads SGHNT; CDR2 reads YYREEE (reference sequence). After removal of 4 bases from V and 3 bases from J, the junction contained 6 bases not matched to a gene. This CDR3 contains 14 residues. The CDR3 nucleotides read TGTGCCAGCAGCAAGGTCAGCGGGAGCTACGAGCAGTACTTC. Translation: CASSKVSGSYEQYF.

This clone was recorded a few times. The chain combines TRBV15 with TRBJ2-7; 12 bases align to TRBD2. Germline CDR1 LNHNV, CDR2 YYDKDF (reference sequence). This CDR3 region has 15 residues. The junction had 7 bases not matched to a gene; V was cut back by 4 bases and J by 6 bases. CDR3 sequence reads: CATSIVVTSGSEQYF. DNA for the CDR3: TGTGCCACCAGCATAGTCGTGACTAGCGGGAGCGAGCAGTACTTC.

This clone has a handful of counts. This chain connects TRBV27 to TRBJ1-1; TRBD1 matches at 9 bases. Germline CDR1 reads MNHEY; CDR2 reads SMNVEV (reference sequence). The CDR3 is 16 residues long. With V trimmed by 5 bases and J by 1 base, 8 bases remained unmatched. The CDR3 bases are TGTGCCAGCAGTCTCGGGACAGGGAGGAGGAACACTGAAGCTTTCTTT. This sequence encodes CASSLGTGRRNTEAFF.

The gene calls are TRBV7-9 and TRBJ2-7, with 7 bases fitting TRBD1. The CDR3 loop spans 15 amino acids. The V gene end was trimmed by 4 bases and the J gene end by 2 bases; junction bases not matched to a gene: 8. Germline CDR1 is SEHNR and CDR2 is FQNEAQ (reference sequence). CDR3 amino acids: CASSSTGTAPYEQYF. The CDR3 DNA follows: TGTGCCAGCAGCTCGACCGGGACAGCACCCTACGAGCAGTACTTC.

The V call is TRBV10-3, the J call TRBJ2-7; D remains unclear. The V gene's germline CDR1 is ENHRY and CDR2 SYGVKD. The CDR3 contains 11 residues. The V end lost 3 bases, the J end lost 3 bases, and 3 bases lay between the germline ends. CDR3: CAISELYEQYF. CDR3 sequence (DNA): TGTGCCATCAGTGAACTCTACGAGCAGTACTTC.

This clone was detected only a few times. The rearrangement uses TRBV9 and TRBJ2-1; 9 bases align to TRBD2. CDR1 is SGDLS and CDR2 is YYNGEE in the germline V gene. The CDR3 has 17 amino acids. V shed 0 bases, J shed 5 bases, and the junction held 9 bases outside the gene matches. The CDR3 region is CASSVVGAGGPNNEQFF. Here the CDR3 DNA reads TGTGCCAGCAGCGTAGTAGGGGCGGGAGGGCCCAACAATGAGCAGTTCTTC. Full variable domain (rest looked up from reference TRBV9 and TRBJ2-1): DSGVTQTPKHLITATGQRVTLRCSPRSGDLSVYWYQQSLDQGLQFLIQYYNGEERAKGNILERFSAQQFPDLHSELNLSSLELGDSALYFCASSVVGAGGPNNEQFFGPGTRLTVL.

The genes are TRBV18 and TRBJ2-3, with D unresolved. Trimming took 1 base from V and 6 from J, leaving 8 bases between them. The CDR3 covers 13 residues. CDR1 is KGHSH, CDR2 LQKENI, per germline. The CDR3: CASSPQESDTQYF. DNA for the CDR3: TGTGCCAGCTCACCACAGGAGTCGGATACGCAGTATTTT.

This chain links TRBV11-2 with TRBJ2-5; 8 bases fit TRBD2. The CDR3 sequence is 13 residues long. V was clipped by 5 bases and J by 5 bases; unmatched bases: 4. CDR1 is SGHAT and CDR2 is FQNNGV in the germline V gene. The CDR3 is CASSPGGLETQYF. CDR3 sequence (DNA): TGTGCCAGCAGCCCGGGGGGGTTGGAGACCCAGTACTTC.

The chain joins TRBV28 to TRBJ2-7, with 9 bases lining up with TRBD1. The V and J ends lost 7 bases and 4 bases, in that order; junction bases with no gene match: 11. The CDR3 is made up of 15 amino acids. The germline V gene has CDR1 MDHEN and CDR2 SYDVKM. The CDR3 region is CASTDPGQGLYEQYF. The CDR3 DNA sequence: TGTGCCAGCACCGATCCGGGACAGGGACTTTACGAGCAGTACTTC.

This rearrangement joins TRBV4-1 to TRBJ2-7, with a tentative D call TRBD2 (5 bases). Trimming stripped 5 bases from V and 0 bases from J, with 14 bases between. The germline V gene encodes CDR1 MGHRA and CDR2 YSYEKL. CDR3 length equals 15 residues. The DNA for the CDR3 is TGCGCCAGCAGCTGGGCGAGCGGATTCTCCTACGAGCAGTACTTC. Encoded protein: CASSWASGFSYEQYF.

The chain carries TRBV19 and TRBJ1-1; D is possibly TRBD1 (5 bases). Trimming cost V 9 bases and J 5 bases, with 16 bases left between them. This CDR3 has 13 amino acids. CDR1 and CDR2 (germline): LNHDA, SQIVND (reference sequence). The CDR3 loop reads CARGASGGTEAFF. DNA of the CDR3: TGTGCCAGAGGGGCCAGTGGAGGGACTGAAGCTTTCTTT.

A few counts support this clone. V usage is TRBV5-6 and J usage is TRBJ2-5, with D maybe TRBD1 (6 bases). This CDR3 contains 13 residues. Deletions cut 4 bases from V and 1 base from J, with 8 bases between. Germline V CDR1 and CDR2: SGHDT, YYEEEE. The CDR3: CASSGQPQETQYF. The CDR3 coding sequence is TGTGCCAGCAGCGGACAGCCCCAAGAGACCCAGTACTTC. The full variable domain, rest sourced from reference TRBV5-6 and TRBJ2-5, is DAGVTQSPTHLIKTRGQQVTLRCSPKSGHDTVSWYQQALGQGPQFIFQYYEEEERQRGNFPDRFSGHQFPNYSSELNVNALLLGDSALYLCASSGQPQETQYFGPGTRLLVL.

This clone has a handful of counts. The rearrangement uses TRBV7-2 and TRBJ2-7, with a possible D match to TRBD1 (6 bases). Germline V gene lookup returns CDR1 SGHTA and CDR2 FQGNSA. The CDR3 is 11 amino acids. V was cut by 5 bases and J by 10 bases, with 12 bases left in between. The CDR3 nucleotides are TGTGCCAGCAGCGTTGGACAGATTCAGTACTTC. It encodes CASSVGQIQYF.

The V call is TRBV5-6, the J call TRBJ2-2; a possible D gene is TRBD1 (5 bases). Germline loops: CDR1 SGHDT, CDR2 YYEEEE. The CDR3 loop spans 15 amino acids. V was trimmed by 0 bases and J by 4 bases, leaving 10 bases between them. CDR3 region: CASSLEGPGTGELFF. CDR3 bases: TGTGCCAGCAGCTTGGAGGGGCCGGGCACCGGGGAGCTGTTTTTT.

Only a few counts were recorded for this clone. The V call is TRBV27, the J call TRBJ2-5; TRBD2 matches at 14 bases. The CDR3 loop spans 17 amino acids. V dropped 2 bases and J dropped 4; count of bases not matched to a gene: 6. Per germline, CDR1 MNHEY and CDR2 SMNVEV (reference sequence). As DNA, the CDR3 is TGTGCCAGCAGTTTAAATGCGGGACTAGCGGGAGTAGAGACCCAGTACTTC. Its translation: CASSLNAGLAGVETQYF.

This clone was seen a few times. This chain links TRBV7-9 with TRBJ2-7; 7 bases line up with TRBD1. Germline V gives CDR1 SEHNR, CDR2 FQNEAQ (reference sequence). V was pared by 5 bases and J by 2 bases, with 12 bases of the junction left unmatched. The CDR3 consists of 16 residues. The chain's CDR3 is CASSPPGTAIAYEQYF. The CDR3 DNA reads TGTGCCAGCAGCCCTCCCGGGACAGCCATTGCCTACGAGCAGTACTTC.